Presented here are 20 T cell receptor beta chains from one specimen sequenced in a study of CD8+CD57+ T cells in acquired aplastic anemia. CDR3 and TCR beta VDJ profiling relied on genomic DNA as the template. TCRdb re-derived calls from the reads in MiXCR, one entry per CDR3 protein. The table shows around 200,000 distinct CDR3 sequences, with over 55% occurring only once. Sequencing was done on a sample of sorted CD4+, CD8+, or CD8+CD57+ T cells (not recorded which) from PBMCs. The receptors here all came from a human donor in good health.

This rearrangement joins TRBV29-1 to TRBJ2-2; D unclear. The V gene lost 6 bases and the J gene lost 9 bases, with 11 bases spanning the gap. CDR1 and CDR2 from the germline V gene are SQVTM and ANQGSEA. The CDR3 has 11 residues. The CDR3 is CSVPIDRELFF. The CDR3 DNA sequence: TGCAGCGTCCCAATCGACAGGGAGCTGTTTTTT.

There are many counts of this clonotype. DNA for the CDR3: TGCAGTGCTAGTTCCGAATACTTGACGTACGAGCAGTACTTC. Protein product: CSASSEYLTYEQYF. The chain couples TRBV20-1 to TRBJ2-7; D unresolved. CDR1 and CDR2 (germline): DFQATT, SNEGSKA (reference sequence). The CDR3 length is 14 residues. The ends were cut back, 3 bases at V and 4 bases at J, with 16 bases in the middle.

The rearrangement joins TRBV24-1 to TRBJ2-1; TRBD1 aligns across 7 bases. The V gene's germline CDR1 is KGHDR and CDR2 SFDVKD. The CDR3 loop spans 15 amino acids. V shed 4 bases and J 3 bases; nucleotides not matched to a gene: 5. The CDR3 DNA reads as TGTGCCACCAGTGAGCATGGACAGGTCTACAATGAGCAGTTCTTC. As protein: CATSEHGQVYNEQFF.

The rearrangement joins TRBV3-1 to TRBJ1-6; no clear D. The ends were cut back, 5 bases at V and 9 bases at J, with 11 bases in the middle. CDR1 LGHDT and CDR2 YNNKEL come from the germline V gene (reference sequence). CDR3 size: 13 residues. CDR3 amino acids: CASSEIRGSPLHF. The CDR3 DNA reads TGTGCCAGCAGCGAGATCCGGGGTTCACCCCTCCACTTT.

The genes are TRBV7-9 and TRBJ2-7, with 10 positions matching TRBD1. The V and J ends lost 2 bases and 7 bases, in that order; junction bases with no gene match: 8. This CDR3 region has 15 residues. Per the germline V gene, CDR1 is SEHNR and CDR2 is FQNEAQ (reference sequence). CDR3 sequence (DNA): TGTGCCAGCAGCTTACCGGGACAGGGGCCGGGAGAGCAGTACTTC. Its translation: CASSLPGQGPGEQYF. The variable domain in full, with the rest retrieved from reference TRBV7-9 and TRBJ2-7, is DTGVSQNPRHKITKRGQNVTFRCDPISEHNRLYWYRQTLGQGPEFLTYFQNEAQLEKSRLLSDRFSAERPKGSFSTLEIQRTEQGDSAMYLCASSLPGQGPGEQYFGPGTRLTVT.

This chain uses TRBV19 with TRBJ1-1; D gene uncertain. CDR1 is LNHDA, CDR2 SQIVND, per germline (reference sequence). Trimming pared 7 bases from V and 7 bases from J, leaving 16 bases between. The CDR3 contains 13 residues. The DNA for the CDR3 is TGTGCCAGTACCCCTAAAGCAGGACTTGAAGCTTTCTTT. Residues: CASTPKAGLEAFF.

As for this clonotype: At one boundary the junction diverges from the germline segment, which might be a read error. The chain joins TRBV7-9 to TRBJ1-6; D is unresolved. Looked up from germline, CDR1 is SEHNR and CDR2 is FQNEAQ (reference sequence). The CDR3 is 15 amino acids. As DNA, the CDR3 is TGTGCCAGCAGCGTAGCCCTACAACGTAATTCACCCCTCCACTTT. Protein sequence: CASSVALQRNSPLHF.

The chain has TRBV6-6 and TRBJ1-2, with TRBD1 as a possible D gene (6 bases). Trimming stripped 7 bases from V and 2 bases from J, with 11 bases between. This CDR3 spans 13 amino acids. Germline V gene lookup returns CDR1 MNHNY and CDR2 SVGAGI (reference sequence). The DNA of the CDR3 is TGTGCCAGCAACGGGGGGCAGAACTATGGCTACACCTTC. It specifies CASNGGQNYGYTF.

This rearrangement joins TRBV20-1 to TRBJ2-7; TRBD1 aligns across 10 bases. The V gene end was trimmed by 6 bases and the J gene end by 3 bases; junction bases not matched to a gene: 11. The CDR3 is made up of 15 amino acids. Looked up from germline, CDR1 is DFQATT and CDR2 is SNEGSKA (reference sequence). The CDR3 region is CSAPGGGTGDYEQYF. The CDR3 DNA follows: TGCAGTGCCCCTGGGGGGGGGACAGGGGACTACGAGCAGTACTTC.

CDR3 region: CASSASGSGTDTQFF. CDR3 sequence (DNA): TGTGCCAGCAGTGCTAGCGGGAGCGGGACAGATACGCAGTTCTTC. The gene calls are TRBV6-4 and TRBJ2-3; TRBD2 aligns across 10 bases. The J call may be mistaken, given a closer DNA end match to TRBJ2-1. Per germline, CDR1 MRHNA and CDR2 SNTAGT. The CDR3 has 15 residues.

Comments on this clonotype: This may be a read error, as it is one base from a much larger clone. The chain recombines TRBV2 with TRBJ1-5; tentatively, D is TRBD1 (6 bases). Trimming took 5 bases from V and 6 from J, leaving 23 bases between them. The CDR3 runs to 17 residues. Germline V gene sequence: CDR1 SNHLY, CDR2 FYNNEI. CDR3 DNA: TGTGCCAGCAGTTACTCGGAACTACAGGGAGGGAGTCAGCCCCAGCATTTT. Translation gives CASSYSELQGGSQPQHF.

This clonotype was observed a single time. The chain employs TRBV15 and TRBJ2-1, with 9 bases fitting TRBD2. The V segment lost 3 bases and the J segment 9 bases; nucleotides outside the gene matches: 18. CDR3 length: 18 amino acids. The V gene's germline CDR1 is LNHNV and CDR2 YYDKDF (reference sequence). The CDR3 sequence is CATSSSSGRSPENLEQFF. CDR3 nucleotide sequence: TGTGCCACCAGCAGTAGCAGCGGGAGGAGCCCCGAAAACCTTGAGCAGTTCTTC.

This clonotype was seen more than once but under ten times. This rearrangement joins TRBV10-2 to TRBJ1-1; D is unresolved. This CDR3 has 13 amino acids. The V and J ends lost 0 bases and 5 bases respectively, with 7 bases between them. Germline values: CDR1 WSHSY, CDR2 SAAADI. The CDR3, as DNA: TGCGCCAGCAGTGAGTCCCCGATTACTGAAGCTTTCTTT. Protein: CASSESPITEAFF.

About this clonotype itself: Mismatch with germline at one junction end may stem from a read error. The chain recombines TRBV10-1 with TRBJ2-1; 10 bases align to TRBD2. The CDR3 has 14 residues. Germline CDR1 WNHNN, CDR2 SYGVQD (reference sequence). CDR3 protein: CASRSRLAGNEQSF. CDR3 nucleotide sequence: TGCGCCAGCAGAAGTCGACTAGCGGGCAATGAGCAGTCCTTC.

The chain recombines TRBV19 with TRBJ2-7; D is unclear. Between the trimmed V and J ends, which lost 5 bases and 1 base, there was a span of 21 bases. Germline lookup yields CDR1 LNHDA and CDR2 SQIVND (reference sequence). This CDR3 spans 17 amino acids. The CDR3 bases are TGTGCCAGTAGTCCCCAACGCATTACCACTGTGTCCTACGAGCAGTACTTC. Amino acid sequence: CASSPQRITTVSYEQYF.

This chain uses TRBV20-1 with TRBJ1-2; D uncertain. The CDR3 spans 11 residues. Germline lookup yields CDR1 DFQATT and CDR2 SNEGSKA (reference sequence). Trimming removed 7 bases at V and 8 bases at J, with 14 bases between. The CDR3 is CSDSERGGYTF. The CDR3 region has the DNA TGCAGTGACTCTGAAAGAGGAGGCTACACCTTC.

CDR3 DNA: TGTGCCAGCAGCTTAGCTGGGCGGGGTAGTGAGCAGTTCTTC. Residues: CASSLAGRGSEQFF. The J gene is TRBJ2-5, the V gene TRBV7-2, with a weak D call TRBD2 (6 bases). Gene TRBJ2-1 matches the end of the DNA better, so the J call may be wrong. In germline, CDR1 is SGHTA, CDR2 FQGNSA. The CDR3 is 14 amino acids.

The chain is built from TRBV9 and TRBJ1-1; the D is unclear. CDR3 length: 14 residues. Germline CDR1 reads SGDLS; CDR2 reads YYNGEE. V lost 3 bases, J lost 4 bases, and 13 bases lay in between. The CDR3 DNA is TGTGCCAGCAGCGCAGAACCGGGCCTCACTGAAGCTTTCTTT. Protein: CASSAEPGLTEAFF.

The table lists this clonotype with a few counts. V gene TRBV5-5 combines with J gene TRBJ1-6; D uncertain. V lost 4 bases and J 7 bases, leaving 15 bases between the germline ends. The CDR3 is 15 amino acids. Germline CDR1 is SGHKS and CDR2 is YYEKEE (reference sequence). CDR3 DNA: TGTGCCAGCAGCCAAGATCTTGGCTCCAATTCACCCCTCCACTTT. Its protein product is CASSQDLGSNSPLHF.

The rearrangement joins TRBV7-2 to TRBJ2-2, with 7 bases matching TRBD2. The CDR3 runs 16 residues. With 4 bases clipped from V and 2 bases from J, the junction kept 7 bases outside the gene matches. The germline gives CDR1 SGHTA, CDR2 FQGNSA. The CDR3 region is CASSSSGPPNTGELFF. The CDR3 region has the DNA TGTGCCAGCAGCTCTAGCGGCCCGCCTAACACCGGGGAGCTGTTTTTT. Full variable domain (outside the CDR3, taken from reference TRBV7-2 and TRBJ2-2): GAGVSQSPSNKVTEKGKDVELRCDPISGHTALYWYRQSLGQGLEFLIYFQGNSAPDKSGLPSDRFSAERTGGSVSTLTIQRTQQEDSAVYLCASSSSGPPNTGELFFGEGSRLTVL.